The 19 T cell receptor beta chains below come from one sample, sequenced in a study of blood T cells in healthy people across ages. The second PCR ran roughly 6 to 11 cycles with a sample-barcoded 5' primer and J-beta primers. MiXCR was run by TCRdb on the 5' RACE reads, yielding one entry per CDR3 protein. The table lists around 1,600,000 distinct CDR3 sequences, less than 45% of them singletons. Sequenced material: blood. The receptors shown here come from a woman under 30 in good health.

The chain joins TRBV20-1 to TRBJ2-1, with D unclear. CDR1 is DFQATT, CDR2 SNEGSKA, per germline (reference sequence). The CDR3 covers 12 residues. V shed 1 base and J shed 8 bases, with 9 bases lying between them. This chain's CDR3 is CSARVPGYEQFF. The DNA for the CDR3 is TGCAGTGCTAGAGTGCCTGGCTATGAGCAGTTCTTC.

The chain links TRBV12-3 or TRBV12-4 to TRBJ2-3, with 8 bases fitting TRBD2. The CDR3 runs to 22 residues. Trimming at V came to 3 bases and at J to 1 base, leaving 24 bases not matched to a gene. DNA for the CDR3: TGTGCCAGCAGTTTTCCCCATCCTCCGACAGGACGGGGGGGTGGGGGCACAGATACGCAGTATTTT. It codes for CASSFPHPPTGRGGGGTDTQYF.

There are a few counts of this clonotype. The gene calls are TRBV5-1 and TRBJ2-1, with D perhaps TRBD1 or TRBD2 (5 bases each). The CDR3 totals 17 residues. V dropped 2 bases and J dropped 3 bases, with 18 bases sitting between them. Germline V gene data show CDR1 as SGHRS and CDR2 as YFSETQ. The CDR3, as DNA: TGCGCCAGCAGCTTACCTCCAACGGTTGGGGGCTACAATGAGCAGTTCTTC. This encodes CASSLPPTVGGYNEQFF.

This clonotype showed up many times. The CDR3 sequence is CASSSGQTNIQYF. The CDR3 DNA reads TGTGCCAGCAGTTCGGGACAGACAAACATTCAGTACTTC. This chain connects TRBV12-3 or TRBV12-4 to TRBJ2-4, with 7 positions matching TRBD1. After removal of 4 bases from V and 6 bases from J, the junction contained 3 bases not matched to a gene. This CDR3 comprises 13 residues.

This clonotype turned up a few times. The chain carries TRBV25-1 and TRBJ2-1; TRBD2 matches at 9 bases. From germline, CDR1 is MGHDK and CDR2 SYGVNS. The CDR3 has 15 amino acids. J lost 4 bases, V lost 6 bases, and 7 bases had no gene match. In DNA form, the CDR3 reads TGTGCCAGCAGGCCCGGGACTAGCAATTACAATGAGCAGTTCTTC. Translating gives CASRPGTSNYNEQFF.

A word on this clonotype: One end of the junction fails to match germline, which may point to a read error. V usage is TRBV7-9 and J usage is TRBJ1-6; D might be TRBD1 (6 bases). The CDR3 consists of 14 residues. The germline V gene encodes CDR1 SEHNR and CDR2 FQNEAQ (reference sequence). The CDR3 sequence: CASSSQGSNSPPHF. The CDR3 DNA reads TGTGCCAGCAGCTCGCAGGGGTCGAATTCACCCCCCCACTTT.

The chain links TRBV20-1 to TRBJ1-2; D is unresolved. CDR3 length equals 13 residues. Trimming cost V 0 bases and J 4 bases, with 9 bases left between them. The germline gives CDR1 DFQATT, CDR2 SNEGSKA (reference sequence). CDR3 in amino acids: CSARDLAAYGYTF. Written as DNA, the CDR3 is TGCAGTGCTAGAGATTTGGCGGCCTATGGCTACACCTTC.

This clonotype was found a few times. V usage is TRBV12-3 or TRBV12-4 and J usage is TRBJ2-2; the D gene is possibly TRBD2 (5 bases). Trimming took off 3 bases at V and 4 bases at J, with 12 bases between the two ends. This CDR3 comprises 15 residues. The CDR3: CASSFGVRGTGELFF. In nucleotides, the CDR3 is TGTGCCAGCAGTTTCGGGGTTCGGGGCACCGGGGAGCTGTTTTTT.

This clonotype was seen only a few times. This could be a read error, since a much larger clone is one nucleotide away. The chain uses TRBV12-3 or TRBV12-4 and TRBJ2-1, with D maybe TRBD1 (6 bases). V dropped 1 base and J dropped 3 bases, with 10 bases sitting between them. The CDR3 has 15 amino acids. CDR3 DNA sequence: TGTGCCAGCAGTTTAGGGGGGACATTCTACAATGAGCAGTTCTTC. This translates into CASSLGGTFYNEQFF.

The J gene is TRBJ2-7, the V gene TRBV13, with 12 bases lining up with TRBD2. The CDR3 is 16 amino acids. Trimming took 3 bases from V and 2 from J; bases not matched to a gene: 5. Germline V gene lookup returns CDR1 PRHDT and CDR2 FYEKMQ (reference sequence). The CDR3 nucleotides read TGTGCCAGCAGCTTCGTTCGGACTAGCGGGACCTACGAGCAGTACTTC. Its translation is CASSFVRTSGTYEQYF. Full variable domain (rest looked up from reference TRBV13 and TRBJ2-7): AAGVIQSPRHLIKEKRETATLKCYPIPRHDTVYWYQQGPGQDPQFLISFYEKMQSDKGSIPDRFSAQQFSDYHSELNMSSLELGDSALYFCASSFVRTSGTYEQYFGPGTRLTVT.

This clonotype was seen more than once but under ten times. The genes are TRBV10-3 and TRBJ2-7, with a possible D match to TRBD1 (6 bases). The CDR3 runs 14 residues. CDR1 is ENHRY and CDR2 is SYGVKD in the germline V gene. The V end lost 2 bases, the J end lost 4 bases, and 12 bases lay between the germline ends. The CDR3 here is CAISETDSLYEQYF. The DNA for the CDR3 is TGTGCCATCAGTGAGACGGACAGCCTATACGAGCAGTACTTC.

V usage is TRBV4-1 and J usage is TRBJ2-1; 8 positions match TRBD2. TRBJ2-7 matches the DNA end more closely, so the J call is doubtful. Germline CDR1 and CDR2: MGHRA and YSYEKL. The CDR3 has 20 residues. CDR3 region: CASSQSRDTSSGRVYNEQYF. The CDR3 region has the DNA TGCGCCAGCAGCCAGAGCCGGGACACCTCTAGCGGGCGAGTTTACAATGAGCAGTACTTC.

This clonotype was observed a few times. The rearrangement links TRBV20-1 to TRBJ1-1; D not certain. Germline V lookup: CDR1 DFQATT, CDR2 SNEGSKA (reference sequence). The CDR3 covers 16 residues. V was trimmed by 0 bases and J by 1 base, leaving 15 bases between them. CDR3 bases: TGCAGTGCTAGAGATCGGAAGGGTATTGGGAACACTGAAGCTTTCTTT. It encodes CSARDRKGIGNTEAFF.

The chain has TRBV10-3 and TRBJ1-1, with a possible D match to TRBD1 (5 bases). Germline V gene data show CDR1 as ENHRY and CDR2 as SYGVKD. The CDR3 is 16 residues long. The germline V and J ends were trimmed by 4 bases and 0 bases, with 15 bases remaining between them. CDR3 in amino acids: CAISGGGHTLNTEAFF. CDR3 DNA: TGTGCCATCAGTGGCGGAGGACACACGTTGAACACTGAAGCTTTCTTT.

The rearrangement uses TRBV10-1 and TRBJ2-7; no reliable D call. V dropped 5 bases and J dropped 2 bases, with 10 bases sitting between them. The CDR3 extends over 13 amino acids. Germline V CDR1 and CDR2: WNHNN, SYGVQD (reference sequence). The CDR3 DNA sequence: TGCGCCAGCAGTCTGCACCTCGCCTACGAGCAGTACTTC. Translating it yields CASSLHLAYEQYF.

The chain combines TRBV4-3 with TRBJ2-1; D may be TRBD2 (5 bases). The germline V and J ends were trimmed by 2 bases and 6 bases, with 11 bases remaining between them. The CDR3 consists of 14 residues. The germline gives CDR1 LGHNA, CDR2 YSLEER. The CDR3 region has the DNA TGCGCCAGCAGCCAACGCCCGGGAATCAATGAGCAGTTCTTC. Translating gives CASSQRPGINEQFF.

The chain links TRBV12-3 or TRBV12-4 to TRBJ1-2; TRBD1 might be the D (6 bases). The CDR3 spans 15 residues. Trimming stripped 7 bases from V and 6 bases from J, with 21 bases between. The CDR3 loop is CASTNLPGRGDGYTF. The CDR3 DNA reads TGTGCCAGCACCAACTTGCCGGGCAGGGGAGATGGCTACACCTTC.

This clonotype was seen a handful of times. The gene calls are TRBV29-1 and TRBJ1-6; no clear D gene. Germline CDR1 SQVTM, CDR2 ANQGSEA. Trimming shortened V by 6 bases and J by 9 bases, and 12 bases separated the two germline ends. The length of the CDR3 is 12 residues. For the CDR3, the DNA is TGCAGCGTCCAACTTCAAGGTTCACCCCTCCACTTT. Residues: CSVQLQGSPLHF.

V and J are TRBV7-9 and TRBJ2-7; D is ambiguous. Trimming stripped 2 bases from V and 6 bases from J, with 11 bases between. The CDR3 is 13 amino acids. Germline-derived CDR1 and CDR2 are SEHNR and FQNEAQ (reference sequence). The CDR3 reads CASSLLPAPEQYF. The DNA of the CDR3 is TGTGCCAGCAGCTTATTACCGGCCCCCGAGCAGTACTTC.